This T cell receptor beta chain came from a study of OX40 agonist ivuxolimab in advanced cancers. Regarding the study in general: Ivuxolimab was an agonistic, fully human IgG2 monoclonal antibody directed against OX40 (CD134), a costimulatory receptor. The purpose of peripheral TCRbeta sequencing was to test whether ivuxolimab changed TCR sequence diversity and led to clonal T-cell expansion. Partial responses occurred in three dose-escalation patients: two with cutaneous melanoma and one with hepatocellular carcinoma. A male proportion of around 83% and a mean age of approximately 55 years, ranging from about 23 to 90, were recorded for the dose-escalation cohort. Of the roughly 52 dose-escalation patients, hepatocellular carcinoma was present in roughly 19, melanoma in approximately 15, renal cell carcinoma in 9 and head and neck cancer in 9. The paper covers the monotherapy dose-escalation part of the phase I ivuxolimab trial, which included N ≈ 57 patients. Patients were allowed to have had prior anti-PD-1, anti-PD-L1 or anti-CTLA-4 therapy, and approximately 43% of the dose-escalation patients had previously received checkpoint inhibitors. Intravenous ivuxolimab was administered to patients every 2 weeks at six dose levels: 0.01, 0.1, 0.3, 1.5, 3 and 10 mg/kg. The research as a whole found: After ivuxolimab, expanded clones were on average more numerous among CD8+ T cells than among CD4+ T cells. Low levels of normalized T-cell clonal expansion were also shown by some nonresponding patients. Antigen specificity was not determined for the clonally expanded peripheral T cells. At doses of 0.1 to 3.0 mg/kg, clonal expansion of both CD4+ and CD8+ blood T cells was observed from baseline to week 6. In the 0.1-3.0 mg/kg groups, partial responders were among the patients with the lowest normalized peripheral clonal expansion, particularly in CD8+ T cells.

From the germline V gene (reference sequence), CDR1 is LNHNV and CDR2 is YYDKDF. From V the trimming removes 2 bases and from J it removes 1 base, while the gene matches leave 6 bases of the junction unaccounted for. From the cysteine through the phenylalanine, the CDR3 covers 17 amino acids. CDR3 DNA only is kept here, 51 bases in frame from base 1. The trial excluded patients who had a history of autoimmune disease or who were on systemic immunosuppression. In every dose cohort, peripheral blood was drawn for TCR sequencing at baseline, cycle 4 day 1, and cycle 7 day 1. The samples were drawn from a first-in-human, open-label, multicenter phase I dose-escalation trial of ivuxolimab. Adults with locally advanced or metastatic melanoma, renal cell carcinoma, hepatocellular carcinoma or head and neck squamous cell carcinoma were enrolled in the trial. Before TCR sequencing, CD4+ T cells and CD8+ T cells were sorted from peripheral blood as separate populations.

This clone showed up just a few times. Its antigen is still unknown. Base qualities were left out, and no much larger clone turns up one base away. Genomic DNA was isolated from the sorted cells so that the TCRbeta CDR3 region could be sequenced. TCRbeta CDR3 regions were sequenced using the immunoSEQ Assay. In TCRdb, the immuneACCESS table is reduced to in-frame sequences with V and J assigned. These tables do not hold every clone; where another copy was compared, an unresolved V gene accounts for under half, and the others remain unexplained. The sample yields more than 65,000 clones; 80% to 90% were counted once. The top ten constitute roughly 17% of the sample.

Sample: CD4+ or CD8+ T cells sorted from blood, taken in a trial of the OX40 agonist ivuxolimab. This receptor chain uses TRBV15 and TRBJ2-1; 9 central bases correspond to TRBD1. This sequence originates from an adult with an advanced solid tumor such as melanoma, head and neck, liver or kidney cancer. The CDR3 protein is CATSRLLDRGSYNEQFF. Here is the DNA: TGTGCCACCAGCAGACTACTGGACAGGGGATCCTACAATGAGCAGTTCTTC.